This TCR beta chain was identified in a study of blood T cells in healthy people across ages. Study conclusions and caveats: Greater diversity and more naive CD4+ cells were seen in long-lived donors than in aged donors.

With regard to this clonotype: Its antigen is unidentified.

With a J-beta primer mix and a sample-barcoded 5' primer, a second PCR ran about 6 to 11 cycles. TCRdb analysed the 5' RACE reads with MiXCR anew, one entry per CDR3 protein. The sample has about 830,000 distinct CDR3 sequences; 60% to 80% are singletons. This CDR3 has 11 amino acids. The V end lost 5 bases, the J end lost 7 bases, and 9 bases lay between the germline ends. In germline, CDR1 is ENHRY, CDR2 SYGVKD. The origin of this receptor is a man aged 25-45 years in good health. This chain links TRBV10-3 with TRBJ2-7; possibly TRBD1 for D (6 bases). The sequenced sample was blood. The CDR3 reads CAISTGREQYF. The CDR3 nucleotides are TGTGCCATCAGTACAGGGCGTGAGCAGTACTTC.